This T cell receptor (beta chain) came from a study of cytomegalovirus exposure and HLA in healthy donors. The primer mix had 60 Vbeta and 13 Jbeta primers. Repertoires were generated with immunoSEQ multiplex PCR, while TCRdb's copy carries only in-frame clones and drops some. The data show approximately 100,000 clones, 74% seen once. V shed 7 bases, J shed 4 bases, and the junction held 6 bases outside the gene matches. The germline gives CDR1 GTSNPN, CDR2 SVGIG (reference sequence). This CDR3 has 12 residues. The clonotype was recovered from a man aged 50-60 years in good health and CMV-seropositive. Sequencing was carried out using PBMCs. The chain joins TRBV30 to TRBJ1-2; 7 bases map to TRBD1. In DNA, the CDR3 is TGTGCCTTTGAGGGGGACAGCTATGGCTACACCTTC. Its protein product is CAFEGDSYGYTF.